This T cell receptor beta chain was found in a study of shared clonotypes between healthy human individuals. This CDR3 has 16 amino acids. The ends were cut back, 2 bases at V and 3 bases at J, with 17 bases in the middle. CDR1 and CDR2 from the germline V gene are MDHEN and SYDVKM. General study results and limits: Rarefaction gave evidence that sorted-subset sequencing remained incomplete despite large depth.

About this clone: The antigen remains undetermined.

Some clones are missing from TCRdb's copy, which holds only in-frame ones; the method was immunoSEQ multiplex PCR. This table holds approximately 350,000 clones, about 96% found once. The chain couples TRBV28 to TRBJ2-7; D not certain. Sequenced: memory CD8+ T cells sorted from blood. Subset described: CD45RO+ cells pooled with CCR7-negative TemRA cells. This receptor was identified in a man younger than 45 in good health. The CDR3 DNA is TGTGCCAGCAGTTTACCGGGCCTGCGGCGAGACTACGAGCAGTACTTC. Residues: CASSLPGLRRDYEQYF. Combining the CDR3 with reference TRBV28 and TRBJ2-7 gives the whole variable domain DVKVTQSSRYLVKRTGEKVFLECVQDMDHENMFWYRQDPGLGLRLIYFSYDVKMKEKGDIPEGYSVSREKKERFSLILESASTNQTSMYLCASSLPGLRRDYEQYFGPGTRLTVT.